What follows are 12 T cell receptor beta chains derived from one specimen sequenced in a study of tumor and adjacent non-tumor tissue in lung cancer. RNA was extracted from bulk tissue without any cell sorting. This non-tumor lung sample came from over 3 cm beyond the tumor edge. Three rounds of nested PCR, following a modified ARM-PCR protocol, produced the TCRbeta library. MiXCR was run by TCRdb on the multiplex PCR reads, yielding one entry per CDR3 protein. The repertoire holds approximately 100,000 distinct CDR3 sequences, with about 60% as singletons. The sequenced sample consisted of distant non-tumor lung tissue. All receptors come from a young man with non-small cell lung cancer.

With respect to this clonotype: At one end the junction does not follow the germline gene, possibly because of a read error. The chain employs TRBV20-1 and TRBJ1-4, with TRBD1 matching over 8 bases. This CDR3 comprises 12 residues. Germline loops: CDR1 DFQATT, CDR2 SNEGSKA (reference sequence). CDR3 coding DNA: TGCAGTGTTAGAGAACAGGGGGAAAAACCGTTTTTT. Amino acid sequence: CSVREQGEKPFF.

This clonotype was seen a handful of times. The rearrangement uses TRBV25-1 and TRBJ1-1, with 8 bases matching TRBD1. Per germline, CDR1 MGHDK and CDR2 SYGVNS. The CDR3 consists of 13 residues. V shed 6 bases and J 7 bases; nucleotides not matched to a gene: 7. CDR3 DNA sequence: TGTGCCAGCAGATTACAGGGGGAAGGTGAAGCTTTCTTT. Protein: CASRLQGEGEAFF. The complete variable domain, with remaining parts taken from reference TRBV25-1 and TRBJ1-1, reads EADIYQTPRYLVIGTGKKITLECSQTMGHDKMYWYQQDPGMELHLIHYSYGVNSTEKGDLSSESTVSRIRTEHFPLTLESARPSHTSQYLCASRLQGEGEAFFGQGTRLTVV.

The sample holds many counts of this clonotype. This rearrangement joins TRBV20-1 to TRBJ2-1, with D possibly TRBD2 on 6 matching bases. Trimming shortened V by 6 bases and J by 1 base, and 13 bases separated the two germline ends. The germline V gene has CDR1 DFQATT and CDR2 SNEGSKA (reference sequence). CDR3 length: 14 amino acids. Written as DNA, the CDR3 is TGCAGTGCCTCAACTAGCTTATCCTACAATGAGCAGTTCTTC. Translating gives CSASTSLSYNEQFF.

The chain is built from TRBV20-1 and TRBJ1-2; D uncertain. Trimming cost V 3 bases and J 7 bases, with 18 bases left between them. This CDR3 has 14 amino acids. CDR1 and CDR2 from the germline V gene are DFQATT and SNEGSKA (reference sequence). CDR3 sequence (DNA): TGCAGTGCTAGCGAGACCGAATTAACCTGTGGCTACACCTTC. It translates to CSASETELTCGYTF.

As for this clonotype: The final CDR3 position lacks the conserved phenylalanine or tryptophan, pointing to a likely read error. This rearrangement joins TRBV4-2 to TRBJ2-4, with 7 bases that match TRBD2. The CDR3 runs to 16 residues. CDR1 LGHNA and CDR2 YNFKEQ come from the germline V gene. Written as DNA, the CDR3 is TGTGCGAGCAGCCAATTCGCAGCGGGGTCCAAAAACATTCAGTACTTA. Amino acids: CASSQFAAGSKNIQYL.

There are a few counts of this clonotype. The junction does not match germline at one end; this may be a read error. The genes are TRBV12-3 or TRBV12-4 and TRBJ2-2, with D possibly TRBD2 on 5 matching bases. This CDR3 spans 12 amino acids. This chain's CDR3 is CASPPGAGELFF. CDR3 bases: TGTGCCAGCCCCCCGGGCGCCGGGGAACTGTTTTTT.

Only one count was recorded for this clonotype. One end of the junction fails to match germline, which may point to a read error. The CDR3 here is CSWSGSNTGELFF. Written as DNA, the CDR3 is TGCTCATGGAGTGGGTCCAACACCGGGGAGCTGTTTTTT. This chain links TRBV30 with TRBJ2-2; D unclear. The CDR3 contains 13 residues. CDR1 is GTSNPN, CDR2 SVGIG, per germline (reference sequence).

V and J are TRBV6-2 or TRBV6-3 and TRBJ2-5; 9 positions agree with TRBD2. Looked up from germline, CDR1 is MNHEY and CDR2 is SVGEGT. The V segment lost 6 bases and the J segment 2 bases; nucleotides outside the gene matches: 22. The CDR3 sequence is 20 residues long. The CDR3 region is CASRTTGLAGGSVGQETQYF. The CDR3 DNA is TGTGCCAGCAGGACGACGGGACTTGCGGGGGGGTCCGTCGGACAAGAGACCCAGTACTTC.

This clonotype was seen a single time. This chain connects TRBV12-3 or TRBV12-4 to TRBJ2-2; D not certain. CDR3 length equals 15 residues. V was pared by 6 bases and J by 4 bases, with 15 bases between. This CDR3 reads CASRVGVASTGELFF. In DNA, the CDR3 is TGTGCCAGCAGAGTTGGGGTGGCTAGCACCGGGGAGCTGTTTTTT.

Comment on this clonotype: Since a much larger clone is just one base distant, this may be a read error. This likely comes from a read error, as the CDR3 has no conserved phenylalanine or tryptophan at its end. This rearrangement joins TRBV10-1 to TRBJ2-3; 10 positions agree with TRBD2. The germline V gene has CDR1 WNHNN and CDR2 SYGVQD (reference sequence). J was trimmed by 4 bases and V by 10 bases; bases with no gene match: 11. The CDR3 spans 15 residues. The CDR3, as DNA: TGCGCCACCTCCGCGAGCGGGAGGGTGGCAGATACGCAGTATCTT. This codes for CATSASGRVADTQYL.

This clonotype was seen only a few times. The chain couples TRBV30 to TRBJ2-5; 9 bases are a match to TRBD2. The CDR3 contains 16 residues. J lost 0 bases, V lost 2 bases, and 7 bases had no gene match. Per the germline V gene, CDR1 is GTSNPN and CDR2 is SVGIG (reference sequence). CDR3 sequence (DNA): TGTGCCTGGAGTACCCCACTAGCGGGTCACCAAGAGACCCAGTACTTC. It codes for CAWSTPLAGHQETQYF.

Of note for this clonotype: It may be a read error: a sequence one base away is much more abundant. V usage is TRBV4-1 and J usage is TRBJ2-5, with D hard to call. The CDR3 sequence is 17 residues long. CDR1 is MGHRA, CDR2 YSYEKL, per germline. V lost 0 bases and J lost 2, with 16 bases in between. The CDR3 nucleotides read TGCGCCAGCAGCCAAGATCCCCTAGGAGAGGCACAAGAGACCCAGTACTTC. It specifies CASSQDPLGEAQETQYF.